This TCR beta chain derives from a study of T cells in Graves' hyperthyroidism and ophthalmopathy. A patient was excluded if there was uncontrolled infection, other autoimmune disease, pregnancy or lactation. This clonotype was observed many times. The germline V and J ends were trimmed by 3 bases and 7 bases, with 16 bases remaining between them. Per germline, CDR1 GTSNPN and CDR2 SVGIG (reference sequence). This CDR3 comprises 14 residues. Amplification of TCR beta CDR3 regions used RNA as the template. During a first-round RT-PCR of the TCR CDR3, the HTBI primer set was used. Via MiXCR, TCRdb re-called the multiplex PCR reads, giving one row per CDR3 protein. The table has hundreds of thousands of distinct CDR3 sequences, about a fifth seen once.

The sequence derives from a man aged 25 to 45 with Graves' ophthalmopathy. The chain links TRBV30 to TRBJ2-1; D perhaps matches TRBD2 (6 bases). Sequenced material: blood. This chain's CDR3 is CAWRDASVRNEQFF. The CDR3 nucleotides are TGTGCCTGGAGGGATGCTAGCGTTAGGAATGAGCAGTTCTTC.